Listed below are T cell receptor beta chains from one sample, sequenced in a study of T cells in Graves' hyperthyroidism and ophthalmopathy. TCRdb passed the multiplex PCR reads through MiXCR, listing each CDR3 protein once. This sample has approximately 870,000 distinct CDR3 sequences; 35% to 45% occur once, and the top ten carry about 9%. The sequencing sample was made of blood. Receptor source: a man younger than 35 with Graves' hyperthyroidism. Both conserved end residues are part of each CDR3. D genes are given only for firm matches. Clone size appears in some rows only: once, few, many, or a class for an expanded clone.

V	J	D	size	CDR3	DNA
TRBV20-1	TRBJ1-1	.	.	CSARTGGDLNTEAFF	TGCAGTGCTAGGACGGGGGGGGACCTTAACACTGAAGCTTTCTTT
TRBV14	TRBJ1-1	.	.	CASSQLDRNTEAFF	TGTGCCAGCAGCCAACTCGACAGGAACACTGAAGCTTTCTTT
TRBV19	TRBJ1-4	.	few	CASSDTSTNEKLFF	TGTGCCAGTAGCGACACCTCGACTAATGAAAAACTGTTTTTT
TRBV2	TRBJ2-7	.	.	CASRSERNEQYF	TGTGCCAGCCGTAGCGAGCGGAACGAGCAGTACTTC
TRBV6-6	TRBJ2-7	.	few	CASSHSRGEQYF	TGCGCCAGCAGCCACAGTAGGGGCGAGCAGTACTTC
TRBV2	TRBJ2-2	TRBD2	once	CASPGTMVSGELFF	TGTGCCAGCCCCGGGACTATGGTCTCCGGGGAGCTGTTTTTT
TRBV7-2	TRBJ2-7	.	many	CASRRDGDYEQYF	TGTGCCAGCAGGCGGGACGGGGACTACGAGCAGTACTTC
TRBV7-9	TRBJ1-1	TRBD1	.	CASSLVQGAGIPTFF	TGTGCCAGCAGCTTAGTCCAGGGGGCGGGGATCCCAACTTTCTTT
TRBV11-2	TRBJ1-2	.	few	CASSSLQGASYGYTF	TGTGCCAGCAGCAGCCTACAGGGTGCTAGCTATGGCTACACCTTC
TRBV19	TRBJ2-7	.	.	CASRPPGDFEQYF	TGTGCCAGTAGGCCCCCCGGCGACTTCGAGCAGTACTTC
TRBV15	TRBJ1-2	.	.	CATSNQHDGDGYTF	TGTGCCACCAGCAATCAACACGACGGCGATGGCTACACCTTC
TRBV12-3/TRBV12-4	TRBJ1-5	.	.	CASSSRGSESNQPQHF	TGTGCCAGCAGTTCCAGGGGTAGTGAAAGCAATCAGCCCCAGCATTTT
TRBV7-9	TRBJ1-6	.	.	CASSRAEASFSPLHF	TGTGCCAGCTCCCGTGCGGAGGCATCGTTTTCACCCCTCCACTTT
TRBV20-1	TRBJ1-4	.	.	CSAPGAGHEKLFF	TGCAGTGCCCCTGGGGCAGGGCATGAAAAACTGTTTTTT
TRBV7-9	TRBJ1-5	TRBD1	few	CASSTDRAGGQPQHF	TGTGCCAGCAGCACGGACAGGGCGGGGGGCCAGCCCCAGCATTTT
TRBV10-2	TRBJ1-1	.	few	CASMVVTRRGTEAFF	TGCGCCAGCATGGTGGTGACGAGGCGGGGCACTGAAGCTTTCTTT
TRBV7-2	TRBJ1-5	.	many	CASSPNTDSNQPQHF	TGTGCCAGCAGCCCAAACACGGATAGCAATCAGCCCCAGCATTTT
TRBV19	TRBJ1-1	TRBD1	.	CASGPGTDMNTEAFF	TGTGCCAGTGGGCCTGGGACAGATATGAACACTGAAGCTTTCTTT
TRBV7-2	TRBJ1-3	.	.	CASSLQGSGGNTIYF	TGTGCCAGCAGCTTACAGGGGTCGGGGGGAAACACCATATATTTT
TRBV25-1	TRBJ1-1	TRBD1	.	CASSQGGRDNTEAFF	TGCGCCAGCAGCCAAGGGGGCCGGGACAACACTGAAGCTTTCTTT
TRBV19	TRBJ1-4	TRBD1	many	CASSVTGEQEKLFF	TGTGCCAGTAGCGTGACAGGGGAACAGGAAAAACTGTTTTTT
TRBV12-3/TRBV12-4	TRBJ1-5	.	many	CASRTQGYDQPQHF	TGTGCCAGCAGGACACAGGGTTACGATCAGCCCCAGCATTTT
TRBV10-3	TRBJ2-7	.	.	CATGLLLYEQYF	TGTGCCACGGGACTTCTACTTTACGAGCAGTACTTC
TRBV29-1	TRBJ2-7	TRBD2	many	CSVETSGSVEQYF	TGCAGCGTTGAGACTAGCGGCTCTGTCGAGCAGTACTTC
TRBV12-3/TRBV12-4	TRBJ1-1	.	many	CASTGTIEAFF	TGTGCCAGCACCGGGACCATTGAAGCTTTCTTT
TRBV11-2	TRBJ2-2	.	.	CASSRLDTGELFF	TGTGCCAGCAGCCGGTTGGACACCGGGGAGCTGTTTTTT
TRBV29-1	TRBJ2-6	TRBD1	.	CSVMTGGGSGANVLTF	TGCAGCGTTATGACAGGGGGCGGCTCTGGGGCCAACGTCCTGACTTTC
TRBV7-9	TRBJ2-7	.	many	CASSLVGTAFYEQYF	TGTGCCAGCAGCTTAGTGGGGACGGCTTTCTACGAGCAGTACTTC
TRBV4-1	TRBJ1-4	TRBD1	.	CASSRQTGINEKLFF	TGCGCCAGCAGCCGACAGACAGGGATAAATGAAAAACTGTTTTTT
TRBV7-2	TRBJ1-1	.	.	CASSLGVTGEAFF	TGTGCCAGCAGCTTAGGGGTTACTGGTGAAGCTTTCTTT
TRBV10-3	TRBJ1-1	.	.	CAISESIGGPVTEAFF	TGTGCCATCAGTGAGTCGATTGGGGGGCCCGTCACTGAAGCTTTCTTT
TRBV20-1	TRBJ1-6	.	.	CSAREGSGNSPLHF	TGCAGTGCTAGAGAGGGTTCGGGTAATTCACCCCTCCACTTT
TRBV5-1	TRBJ1-1	.	.	CASSLSKGGTEAFF	TGCGCCAGCAGCTTGTCCAAGGGAGGGACTGAAGCTTTCTTT
TRBV7-2	TRBJ2-7	.	.	CASNLATTSFTYEQYF	TGTGCCAGCAACTTAGCGACGACAAGCTTCACCTACGAGCAGTACTTC
TRBV19	TRBJ1-5	.	many	CASRIQGMSNQPQHF	TGTGCCAGTAGGATACAGGGAATGAGCAATCAGCCCCAGCATTTT
TRBV7-7	TRBJ2-2	TRBD2	few	CASSFRLASGELFF	TGTGCTAGCAGCTTTCGACTAGCGTCCGGGGAGCTGTTTTTT
TRBV5-1	TRBJ2-7	TRBD1	few	CASSLGTGSGIEQYF	TGCGCCAGCAGCTTGGGGACAGGGTCGGGCATCGAGCAGTACTTC
TRBV6-6	TRBJ2-7	.	.	CASSFSVGSYEQYF	TGTGCCAGCAGTTTTTCCGTAGGTTCCTACGAGCAGTACTTC
TRBV5-1	TRBJ1-1	TRBD1	few	CASSWGDRAYSEAFF	TGCGCCAGCAGCTGGGGGGACAGGGCTTATTCTGAAGCTTTCTTT
TRBV13	TRBJ1-2	.	.	CASSIGGGALVYGYTF	TGTGCCAGCAGCATTGGCGGGGGGGCCTTGGTCTATGGCTACACCTTC
TRBV5-4	TRBJ2-5	TRBD2	few	CATRLAGGKETQYF	TGTGCCACACGACTAGCGGGGGGGAAGGAGACCCAGTACTTC
TRBV7-9	TRBJ1-2	.	.	CASSQSAGDGYTF	TGTGCCAGCAGCCAAAGTGCGGGCGATGGCTACACCTTC
TRBV7-2	TRBJ1-1	.	.	CASSLRTSNTEAFF	TGTGCCAGCAGTTTAAGGACATCGAACACTGAAGCTTTCTTT
TRBV10-3	TRBJ1-5	.	.	CATETGLSNQPQHF	TGTGCCACCGAGACGGGGTTGAGCAATCAGCCCCAGCATTTT
TRBV5-1	TRBJ1-2	.	few	CASSLATGGDGYTF	TGCGCCAGCAGCTTGGCCACGGGTGGTGATGGCTACACCTTC
TRBV2	TRBJ2-1	TRBD1	.	CASSRDRTYNEQFF	TGTGCCAGCAGCCGGGACAGAACCTACAATGAGCAGTTCTTC
TRBV7-2	TRBJ2-6	.	.	CASSQEEAGANVLTF	TGTGCCAGCAGCCAAGAGGAGGCTGGGGCCAACGTCCTGACTTTC
TRBV7-8	TRBJ2-7	TRBD2	many	CASSFKGGGYEQYF	TGTGCCAGCAGCTTCAAGGGCGGGGGGTACGAGCAGTACTTC
TRBV7-8	TRBJ2-2	.	.	CASSLDTQGIDTGELFF	TGTGCCAGCAGCCTCGACACCCAGGGGATCGACACCGGGGAGCTGTTTTTT